The sequence of this T cell receptor beta chain was determined in a study of regulatory T cells in long-lasting Graves disease. V lost 6 bases, J lost 6 bases, and 20 bases lay in between. In germline, CDR1 is SGHDN, CDR2 FVKESK. The CDR3 has 16 amino acids. Construction of the TCR beta libraries employed iRepertoire HTBI primers in conjunction with Arm-PCR of CDR3 regions. A single record per CDR3 protein comes from TCRdb applying MiXCR to the multiplex PCR reads. There are some 370,000 distinct CDR3 sequences in the sample; about 23% occur only once, and 25% to 35% lies in the top ten. Noted time point: persistent/refractory GD, antithyroid drugs over 5 years with positive TRAb. PBMC-extracted RNA yielded the TCR library.

The source material was peripheral blood mononuclear cells (PBMCs), sampled when the disease was refractory, from a patient treated with antithyroid drugs. The rearrangement joins TRBV14 to TRBJ2-2; D perhaps matches TRBD2 (6 bases). The receptor was derived from a woman in her thirties or forties with Graves disease. This CDR3 is CASRDMRAGTPGELFF. The DNA for the CDR3 is TGTGCCAGCAGGGACATGCGGGCAGGGACTCCCGGGGAGCTGTTTTTT.